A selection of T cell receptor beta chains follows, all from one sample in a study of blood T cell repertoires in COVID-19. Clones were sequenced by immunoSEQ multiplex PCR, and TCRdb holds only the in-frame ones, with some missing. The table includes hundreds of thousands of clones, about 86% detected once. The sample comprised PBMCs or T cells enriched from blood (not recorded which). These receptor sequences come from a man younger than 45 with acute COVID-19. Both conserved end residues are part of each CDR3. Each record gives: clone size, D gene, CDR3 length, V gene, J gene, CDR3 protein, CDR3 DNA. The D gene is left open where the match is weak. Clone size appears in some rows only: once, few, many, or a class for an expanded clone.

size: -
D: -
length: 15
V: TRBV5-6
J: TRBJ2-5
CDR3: CASSYPGEYQETQYF
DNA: TGTGCCAGCAGCTACCCGGGGGAGTACCAAGAGACCCAGTACTTC

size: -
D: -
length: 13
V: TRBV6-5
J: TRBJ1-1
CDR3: CASSSIGPGEAFF
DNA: TGTGCCAGCAGTTCCATAGGCCCGGGTGAAGCTTTCTTT

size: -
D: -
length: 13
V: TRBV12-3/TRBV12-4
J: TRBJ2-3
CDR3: CASSLIVTDTQYF
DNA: TGTGCCAGCAGTTTAATAGTCACAGATACGCAGTATTTT

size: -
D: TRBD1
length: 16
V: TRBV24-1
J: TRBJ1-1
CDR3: CATSTSDRGTGTEAFF
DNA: TGTGCCACCAGCACCTCGGACAGGGGGACGGGGACTGAAGCTTTCTTT

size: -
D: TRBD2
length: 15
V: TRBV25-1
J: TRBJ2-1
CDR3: CASSELGGRNNEQFF
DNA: TGTGCCAGCAGTGAATTAGGCGGGAGAAACAATGAGCAGTTCTTC

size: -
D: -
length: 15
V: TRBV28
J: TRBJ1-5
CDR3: CASSLRGRGNQPQHF
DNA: TGTGCCAGCAGTTTAAGAGGGAGGGGGAATCAGCCCCAGCATTTT

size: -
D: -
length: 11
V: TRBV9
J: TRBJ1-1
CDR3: CASSLEGEAFF
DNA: TGTGCCAGCTCCTTAGAGGGTGAAGCTTTCTTT

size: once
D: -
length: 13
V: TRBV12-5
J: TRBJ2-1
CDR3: CASGLTAANEQFF
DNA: TGTGCTAGTGGTTTGACGGCAGCGAATGAGCAGTTCTTC

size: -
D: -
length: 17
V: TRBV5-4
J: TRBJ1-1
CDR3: CASRGLGAADLNTEAFF
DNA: TGTGCCAGCAGGGGTTTGGGGGCCGCAGACTTAAACACTGAAGCTTTCTTT

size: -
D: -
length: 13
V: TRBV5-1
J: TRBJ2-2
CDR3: CASRTILTGELFF
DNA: TGTGCCAGCCGGACAATTCTCACCGGGGAGCTGTTTTTT

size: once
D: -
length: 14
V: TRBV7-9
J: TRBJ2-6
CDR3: CASSWGGRDNVLTF
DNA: TGTGCCAGCAGCTGGGGTGGCCGGGACAACGTCCTGACTTTC

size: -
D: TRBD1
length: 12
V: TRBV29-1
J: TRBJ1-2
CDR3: CSTRQGEGGYTF
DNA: TGCAGCACGAGACAGGGTGAGGGGGGCTACACCTTC

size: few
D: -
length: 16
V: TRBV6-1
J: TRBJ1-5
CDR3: CASSEGGGPRNQPQHF
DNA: TGTGCCAGCAGTGAGGGTGGGGGCCCACGCAATCAGCCCCAGCATTTT

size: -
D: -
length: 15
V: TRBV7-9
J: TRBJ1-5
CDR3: CASSLGRGSNQPQHF
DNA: TGTGCCAGCAGCTTAGGCAGGGGTAGCAATCAGCCCCAGCATTTT

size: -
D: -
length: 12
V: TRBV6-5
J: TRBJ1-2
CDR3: CASSYSGGGYTF
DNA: TGTGCCAGCAGTTACTCAGGGGGTGGCTACACCTTC

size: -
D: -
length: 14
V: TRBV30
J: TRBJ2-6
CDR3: CAWSGTPGANVLTF
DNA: TGTGCCTGGAGTGGGACTCCCGGGGCCAACGTCCTGACTTTC

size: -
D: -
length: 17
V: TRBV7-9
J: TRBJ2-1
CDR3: CASSTSDGTEGFNEQFF
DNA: TGTGCCAGCAGCACCTCCGACGGGACGGAGGGTTTCAATGAGCAGTTCTTC

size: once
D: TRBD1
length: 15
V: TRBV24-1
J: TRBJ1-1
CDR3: CATSVLQGGRDEAFF
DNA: TGTGCCACCAGTGTCCTACAGGGGGGTAGAGATGAAGCTTTCTTT